This T cell receptor beta chain was sequenced for a study of early T cells in non-severe SARS-CoV-2 infection. Study-wide background: Bulk RNA isolated from unsorted whole blood underwent sequencing; chains were not paired. Findings and limits, study-wide: The study's VDJdb matching favored anti-spike CD8 responses and missed private and CD4 specificities.

Points on this clonotype: Its target is not known.

Looked up from germline, CDR1 is SNHLY and CDR2 is FYNNEI. V lost 2 bases and J 10 bases, leaving 7 bases between the germline ends. This CDR3 region has 11 residues. Each cDNA molecule carried a unique molecular identifier. TCRdb reanalysed the 5' RACE reads using MiXCR and keeps one entry per CDR3 protein. The sample carries 85,000 to 90,000 distinct CDR3 sequences, under 15% recorded once. Sequenced material: whole blood. The chain uses TRBV2 and TRBJ2-3, with D perhaps matching TRBD1 or TRBD2 (5 bases each). This receptor was identified in an adult who was a healthcare worker with PCR-confirmed SARS-CoV-2 infection or an uninfected control (not recorded which). DNA for the CDR3: TGTGCCAGCAGTGAACAGGGAGCGCAGTATTTT. Translated: CASSEQGAQYF.